Detailed here is one T cell receptor (beta chain). No antigen is known for it. This CDR3 contains 13 residues. V lost 3 bases, J lost 1 base, and 7 bases lay in between. The germline CDR1 and CDR2 sequences are LNHDA and SQIVND (reference sequence). The source of the sample is a study of T cell repertoires in cytomegalovirus infection. Notes on the study in general: Summed public TCR beta family frequency identified CMV carriers bearing the relevant HLA. Across the ex vivo response, the dominant clonotypes were HLA-C-restricted CMV-specific TCR beta clonotypes.

TCRdb used MiXCR to reprocess the reads, holding one entry per CDR3 protein. The table shows approximately 200,000 distinct CDR3 sequences, with 22% occurring only once. The sample taken for sequencing was CD8+ T cells from PBMCs. V and J are TRBV19 and TRBJ2-7; D remains ambiguous. This clonotype originated in a human donor in good health (CMV status not recorded). Some clones in this sample may be carry-over from other donors' samples. The CDR3, as DNA: TGTGCCAGTAGTATTGATATTTCCTACGAGCAGTACTTC. This codes for CASSIDISYEQYF.